Included here is one TCR beta chain sequence, with context. Its antigen is as yet unknown. With survey level as its setting, the immunoSEQ assay was v3.0. Data came from immunoSEQ multiplex PCR; TCRdb stores just in-frame clones and leaves some out. This table has fewer than 30,000 clones, about 86% appearing once. The data are from a study of long-term antiretroviral therapy in people with HIV. Study-level findings and limits: Collection of the blood took place between the mid-2000s and the late 2010s. The ART regimens in use then may have been less effective than current ones.

Sequenced material: unsorted PBMCs, taken 0.8 years after starting antiretroviral therapy. The clonotype comes from a woman in her twenties or thirties with HIV.

The CDR3 DNA follows: TGTGCCAGCAGTCCCACAGTGGGCGGGGAGCTGTTTTTT. The encoded protein is CASSPTVGGELFF. The J gene is TRBJ2-2, the V gene TRBV2, with unresolved D. Germline CDR1 SNHLY, CDR2 FYNNEI. The CDR3 has 13 amino acids. Trimming cost V 5 bases and J 7 bases, with 11 bases left between them. Using reference TRBV2 and TRBJ2-2 for the parts outside the CDR3, the full variable domain is EPEVTQTPSHQVTQMGQEVILRCVPISNHLYFYWYRQILGQKVEFLVSFYNNEISEKSEIFDDQFSVERPDGSNFTLKIRSTKLEDSAMYFCASSPTVGGELFFGEGSRLTVL.